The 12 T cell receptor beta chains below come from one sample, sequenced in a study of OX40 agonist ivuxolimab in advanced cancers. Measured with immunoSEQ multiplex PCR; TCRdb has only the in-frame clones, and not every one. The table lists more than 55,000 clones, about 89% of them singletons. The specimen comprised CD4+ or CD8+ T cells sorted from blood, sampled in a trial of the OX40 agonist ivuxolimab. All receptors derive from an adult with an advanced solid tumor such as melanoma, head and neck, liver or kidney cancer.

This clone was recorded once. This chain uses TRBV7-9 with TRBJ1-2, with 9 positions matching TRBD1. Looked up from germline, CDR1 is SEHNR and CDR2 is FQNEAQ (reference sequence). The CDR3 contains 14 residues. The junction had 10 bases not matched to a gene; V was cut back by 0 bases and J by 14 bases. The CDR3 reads CASSLAAGQGSFTF. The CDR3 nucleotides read TGTGCCAGCAGCTTAGCGGCGGGACAGGGTTCTTTTACCTTC.

The CDR3 reads CASSLAGTTREQFF. DNA for the CDR3: TGTGCCAGCAGCCTAGCGGGTACCACCCGTGAGCAGTTCTTC. The rearrangement joins TRBV28 to TRBJ2-1; 8 nucleotides align to TRBD2. The CDR3 has 14 amino acids. V lost 6 bases to trimming and J lost 9 bases; unmatched junction nucleotides: 10. CDR1 and CDR2 from the germline V gene are MDHEN and SYDVKM.

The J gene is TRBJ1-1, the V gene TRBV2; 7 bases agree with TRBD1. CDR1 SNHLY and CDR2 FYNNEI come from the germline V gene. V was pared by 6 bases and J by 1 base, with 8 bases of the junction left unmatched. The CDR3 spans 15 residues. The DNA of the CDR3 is TGTGCCAGCAGAAGACAGGGAAGGGAGAACACTGAAGCTTTCTTT. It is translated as CASRRQGRENTEAFF.

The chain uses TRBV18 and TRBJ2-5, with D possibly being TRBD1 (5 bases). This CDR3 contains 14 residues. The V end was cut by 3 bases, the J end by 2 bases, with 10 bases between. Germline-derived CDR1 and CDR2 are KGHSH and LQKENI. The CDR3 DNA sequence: TGTGCCAGCTCACCGGGGCTCACACAAGAGACCCAGTACTTC. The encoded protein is CASSPGLTQETQYF.

CDR3 region: CASTYRTGNTEAFF. CDR3 nucleotide sequence: TGTGCCAGCACCTATAGGACAGGGAACACTGAAGCTTTCTTT. The chain couples TRBV27 to TRBJ1-1; 7 bases agree with TRBD1. Trimming removed 7 bases from V and 1 base from J; junction bases left unmatched: 6. The CDR3 has 14 amino acids. From germline, CDR1 is MNHEY and CDR2 SMNVEV (reference sequence).

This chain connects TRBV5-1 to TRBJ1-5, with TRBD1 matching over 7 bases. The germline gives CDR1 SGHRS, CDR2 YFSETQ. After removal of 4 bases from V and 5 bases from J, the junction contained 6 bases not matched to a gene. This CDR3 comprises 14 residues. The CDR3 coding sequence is TGCGCCAGCAGCCCCGGTACAGGGGATCAGCCCCAGCATTTT. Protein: CASSPGTGDQPQHF. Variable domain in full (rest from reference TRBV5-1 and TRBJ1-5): KAGVTQTPRYLIKTRGQQVTLSCSPISGHRSVSWYQQTPGQGLQFLFEYFSETQRNKGNFPGRFSGRQFSNSRSEMNVSTLELGDSALYLCASSPGTGDQPQHFGDGTRLSIL.

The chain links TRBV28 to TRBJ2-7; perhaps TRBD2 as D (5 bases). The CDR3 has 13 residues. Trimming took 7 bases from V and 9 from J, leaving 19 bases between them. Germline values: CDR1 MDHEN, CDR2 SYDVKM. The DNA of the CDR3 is TGTGCCAGCACCGGGGTAGCATTCTTCAGGCAGTACTTC. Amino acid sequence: CASTGVAFFRQYF.

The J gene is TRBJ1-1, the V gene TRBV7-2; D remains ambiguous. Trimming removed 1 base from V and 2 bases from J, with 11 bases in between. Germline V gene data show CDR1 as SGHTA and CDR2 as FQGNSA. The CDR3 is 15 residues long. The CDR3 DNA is TGTGCCAGCAGCTTAGGGTTAACGTTAAACACTGAAGCTTTCTTT. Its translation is CASSLGLTLNTEAFF.

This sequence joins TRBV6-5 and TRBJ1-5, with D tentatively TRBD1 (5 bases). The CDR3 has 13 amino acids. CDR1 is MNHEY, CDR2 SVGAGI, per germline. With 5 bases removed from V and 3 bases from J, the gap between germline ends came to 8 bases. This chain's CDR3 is CASSRGNNQPQHF. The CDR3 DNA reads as TGTGCCAGCAGTCGGGGGAACAATCAGCCCCAGCATTTT.

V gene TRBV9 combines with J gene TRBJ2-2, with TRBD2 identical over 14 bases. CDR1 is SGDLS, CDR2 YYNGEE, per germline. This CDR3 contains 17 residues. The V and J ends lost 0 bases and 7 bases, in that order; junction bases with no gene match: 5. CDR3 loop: CASSVVSGTSGSGELFF. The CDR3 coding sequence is TGTGCCAGCAGCGTAGTTTCGGGGACTAGCGGGAGCGGGGAGCTGTTTTTT.

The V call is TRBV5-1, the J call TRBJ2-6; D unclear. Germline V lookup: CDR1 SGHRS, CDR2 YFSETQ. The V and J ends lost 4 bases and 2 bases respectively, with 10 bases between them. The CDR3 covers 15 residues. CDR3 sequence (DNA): TGCGCCAGCAGCCTCGGGCCCGCTGGGGCCAACGTCCTGACTTTC. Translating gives CASSLGPAGANVLTF.

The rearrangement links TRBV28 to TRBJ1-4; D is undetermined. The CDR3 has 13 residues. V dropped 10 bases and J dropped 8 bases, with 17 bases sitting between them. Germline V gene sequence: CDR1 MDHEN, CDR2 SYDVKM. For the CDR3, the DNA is TGTGCCACCATAGCACCCCTCGGGGAAAAACTGTTTTTT. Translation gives CATIAPLGEKLFF.